These T cell receptor beta chains were read from a single sample in a study of PD-1 blockade in classical Hodgkin lymphoma. Using immunoSEQ multiplex PCR, the repertoire was profiled, and TCRdb retains in-frame clones only, with some absent. The table lists 25,000 or so clones, roughly 88% of them singletons. The specimen comprised peripheral blood mononuclear cells (PBMCs), sampled before the fourth cycle of nivolumab. These receptors all stem from a human donor with classical Hodgkin lymphoma. CDR3s include the opening cysteine and the closing phenylalanine or tryptophan. D genes are given only for firm matches. Clone size is given for some rows only: seen once, a few or many times, or a class if the clone is expanded.

clone_size,v_call,d_call,j_call,cdr3_nt,cdr3_aa
-,TRBV10-1,-,TRBJ2-7,TGCGCCAGCAGTGGGGCGGTCGGAGGGTCCCAGTACTTC,CASSGAVGGSQYF
-,TRBV19,-,TRBJ2-7,TGTGCCAGTAGTATTGGGGACGCGACCTACGAGCAGTACTTC,CASSIGDATYEQYF
-,TRBV2,-,TRBJ1-5,TGTGCCAGCAGTGAACTCGGACAGTCCGTTTGGCGACAGCCCCAGCATTTT,CASSELGQSVWRQPQHF
-,TRBV11-2,-,TRBJ2-5,TGTGCCAGCAGCTTATCCCCTCGGCTAGAGACCCAGTACTTC,CASSLSPRLETQYF
-,TRBV7-9,TRBD1,TRBJ2-1,TGTGCCAGCAGCACACGACAGGGGGCCCCACACCGATACAATGAGCAGTTCTTC,CASSTRQGAPHRYNEQFF
few,TRBV7-9,-,TRBJ2-1,TGTGCCAGCAGCCCCTTGACTGTGGACAATGAGCAGTTCTTC,CASSPLTVDNEQFF
once,TRBV6-6,TRBD2,TRBJ2-7,TGTGCCAGCAGTTATGGTCGGGCTAGCGGGCGGGAGCAGTACTTC,CASSYGRASGREQYF
-,TRBV27,TRBD1,TRBJ1-2,TGTGCCAGCAGTTTAAAGGGGGCAAGCTATGGCTACACCTTC,CASSLKGASYGYTF
-,TRBV5-6,-,TRBJ2-4,TGTGCCAGCAGCTTGGTTCCGGGGGCAACCAAAAACATTCAGTACTTC,CASSLVPGATKNIQYF
-,TRBV9,-,TRBJ1-3,TGTGCCAGCAGCGTAGAAGGGGGCTCTGGAAACACCATATATTTT,CASSVEGGSGNTIYF
-,TRBV15,TRBD1,TRBJ1-4,TGTGCCACCAGCGAGAACAGGGGGCTCGGCAATGAAAAACTGTTTTTT,CATSENRGLGNEKLFF
once,TRBV5-1,-,TRBJ1-6,TGCGCCAGCAGCTTGGGTGCAGGGGATAATTCACCCCTCCACTTT,CASSLGAGDNSPLHF
once,TRBV7-9,TRBD1,TRBJ1-2,TGTGCCAGCAGCCCGGCTCCGAGACAGGGGAAGGATGGCTACACCTTC,CASSPAPRQGKDGYTF
-,TRBV7-9,TRBD2,TRBJ2-1,TGTGCCAGCAGTATAGCGGGAGGGCAGTACAATGAGCAGTTCTTC,CASSIAGGQYNEQFF
-,TRBV19,-,TRBJ2-5,TGTGCCAGTAGTCTAAATGGCGGAGGGTATGGGGAGACCCAGTACTTC,CASSLNGGGYGETQYF
-,TRBV7-7,-,TRBJ2-3,TGTGCCAGCAGCTTAGGTAGCACAGATACGCAGTATTTT,CASSLGSTDTQYF
-,TRBV5-1,-,TRBJ1-2,TGCGCCAGCAGCCCAAGACAGGCCAACTATGGCTACACCTTC,CASSPRQANYGYTF
large,TRBV19,-,TRBJ2-3,TGTGCCAGTAGTATTGGCACAGATACGCAGTATTTT,CASSIGTDTQYF
-,TRBV10-2,-,TRBJ2-7,TGCGCCAGCAGTGTGGGGTCATACGACGAGCAGTACTTC,CASSVGSYDEQYF
-,TRBV4-1,-,TRBJ2-3,TGCGCCAGCAGCCTCCGTGATGGGCTAAGCGGACGCTCCACAGATACGCAGTATTTT,CASSLRDGLSGRSTDTQYF
once,TRBV7-2,-,TRBJ2-1,TGTGCCAGCAGCTTAGAAGGGCTAGCGCGTTACAATGAGCAGTTCTTC,CASSLEGLARYNEQFF
-,TRBV7-6,TRBD1,TRBJ2-7,TGTGCCAGCAGCTTAGGGACAGGGGGCGTCTACGAGCAGTACTTC,CASSLGTGGVYEQYF
-,TRBV4-1,-,TRBJ2-7,TGCGCCAGCAGCCCCCCCCGGGACGCGAGCTCCTACGAGCAGTACTTC,CASSPPRDASSYEQYF
-,TRBV10-3,TRBD1,TRBJ1-1,TGTGCCATCAGTCCCAGGGGGAGAAAGATGAACACTGAAGCTTTCTTT,CAISPRGRKMNTEAFF
-,TRBV15,-,TRBJ2-7,TGTGCCACCAGCTTTGACGGGAGCTTCGGGAGCGAGCAGTACTTC,CATSFDGSFGSEQYF
-,TRBV2,-,TRBJ1-2,TGTGCCAGCAGTCTAGAAGGGGGGAACTATGGCTACACCTTC,CASSLEGGNYGYTF
-,TRBV15,TRBD1,TRBJ1-3,TGTGCCACCAGACCGACAGGGAGACCTGGAAACACCATATATTTT,CATRPTGRPGNTIYF
-,TRBV4-1,-,TRBJ2-5,TGCGCCAGCAGCCAAGCTTCCAGCGGGCGGTACCAAGAGACCCAGTACTTC,CASSQASSGRYQETQYF
-,TRBV19,-,TRBJ2-7,TGTGCCAGTAGTATAGGGACCCACTCCTACGAGCAGTACTTC,CASSIGTHSYEQYF
-,TRBV30,-,TRBJ2-7,TGTGCCTGGAGTGTCTGGTGGGGCGAGCAGTACTTC,CAWSVWWGEQYF
-,TRBV5-4,-,TRBJ2-3,TGTGCCAGCAGTTATCCCGGGACTGCAGACACGCAGTATTTT,CASSYPGTADTQYF
-,TRBV29-1,TRBD2,TRBJ2-5,TGCAGCGTACGACTAGCGGGAGGGCCGGAGACCCAGTACTTC,CSVRLAGGPETQYF
-,TRBV11-3,-,TRBJ2-1,TGTGCCAGCAGCATGGGGGCGGTTGAGCAGTTCTTC,CASSMGAVEQFF
-,TRBV18,-,TRBJ2-3,TGTGCCAGCTCACCCAGACAGGCCGGCACAGATACGCAGTATTTT,CASSPRQAGTDTQYF
-,TRBV2,TRBD1,TRBJ2-7,TGTGCCAGCAGTGTGGGGGACAGGGGCTACGAGCAGTACTTC,CASSVGDRGYEQYF
-,TRBV29-1,-,TRBJ1-2,TGCAGCGTTGAAGGCAGGCTGTATGGCTACACCTTC,CSVEGRLYGYTF
-,TRBV30,-,TRBJ2-2,TGTGCCTGGAGAGGGTACTACAACACCGGGGAGCTGTTTTTT,CAWRGYYNTGELFF
few,TRBV6-1,-,TRBJ1-2,TGTGCCAGCACCCTGGCCTATGGCTACACCTTC,CASTLAYGYTF
-,TRBV4-2,TRBD1,TRBJ2-7,TGTGCCAGCAGCCAAGGTTCGGACAGGGGCTACGAGCAGTACTTC,CASSQGSDRGYEQYF
-,TRBV7-2,-,TRBJ2-7,TGTGCCAGCAGCTTCGTCGGGACTTCCGCCTACGAGCAGTACTTC,CASSFVGTSAYEQYF
-,TRBV5-4,TRBD1,TRBJ2-7,TGTGCCAGCAGCGAAGCTAAGGGACAGGGTTTCTACGAGCAGTACTTC,CASSEAKGQGFYEQYF